This T cell receptor beta chain was identified in a study of beta chain features in type 1 diabetes. Every isolated RNA sample was fully reverse transcribed, so sequencing captured expressed TCRB transcripts. The table came from immunoSEQ multiplex PCR; TCRdb's copy has only in-frame clones and leaves some out. The repertoire holds about 620,000 clones, with 15% to 17% as singletons. This clone was seen a handful of times. Unmatched junction bases numbered 6, after V lost 2 bases and J lost 3 bases. Per the germline V gene, CDR1 is SGDLS and CDR2 is YYNGEE. This CDR3 has 17 amino acids. V is TRBV9 and J is TRBJ2-3; 13 bases align to TRBD2. The clonotype was recovered from a man in his late teens or twenties in good health. Source material: naive CD4+ T cells from blood. The CDR3 sequence: CASSVETSGRGTDTQYF. The CDR3 region has the DNA TGTGCCAGCAGCGTGGAAACTAGCGGGAGGGGGACAGATACGCAGTATTTT.